The present T cell receptor (beta chain) was sequenced within a study of cytomegalovirus exposure and HLA in healthy donors. A single count supports this clone. Its target is unknown. The primer mix had 60 Vbeta and 13 Jbeta primers. Measured with immunoSEQ multiplex PCR; TCRdb has only the in-frame clones, and not every one. Of 200,000 to 300,000 clones listed, almost 85% were seen once; the top ten hold approximately 2%. Overall study results and limits: The authors confirmed in vitro that a few CMV-associated chains were specific for CMV antigens. A later analysis linked a missense variant in DCLRE1C to the trimming of TCR beta V and J genes. The likely explanation for a cluster of highly shared sequence variants was sequencing artifact.

Germline V gives CDR1 SGHTA, CDR2 FQGNSA. The CDR3 loop spans 14 amino acids. Deletions cut 4 bases from V and 1 base from J, with 10 bases between. The clonotype comes from a middle-aged woman in good health and CMV-seropositive. Sequenced sample: PBMCs. The chain uses TRBV7-2 and TRBJ1-1, with a weak D call TRBD1 (6 bases). In nucleotides, the CDR3 is TGTGCCAGCAGCTACCAGACAGGGAACACTGAAGCTTTCTTT. Translation gives CASSYQTGNTEAFF.